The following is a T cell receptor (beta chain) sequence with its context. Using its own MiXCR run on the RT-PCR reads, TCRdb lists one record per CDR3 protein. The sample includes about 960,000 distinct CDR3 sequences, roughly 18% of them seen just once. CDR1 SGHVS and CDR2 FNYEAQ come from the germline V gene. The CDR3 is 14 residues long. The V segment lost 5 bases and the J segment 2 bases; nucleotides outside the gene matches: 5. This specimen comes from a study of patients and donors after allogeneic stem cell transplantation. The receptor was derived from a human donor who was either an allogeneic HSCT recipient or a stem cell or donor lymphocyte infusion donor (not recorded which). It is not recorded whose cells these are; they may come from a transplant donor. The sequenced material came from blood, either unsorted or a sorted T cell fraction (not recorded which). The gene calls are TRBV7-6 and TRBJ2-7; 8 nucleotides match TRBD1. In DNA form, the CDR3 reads TGTGCCAGCAGCGAACAGGGGGTCCCCTACGAGCAGTACTTC. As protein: CASSEQGVPYEQYF.